Presented here are 22 T cell receptor beta chains from one specimen sequenced in a study of blood T cell repertoires in COVID-19. Profiling relied on immunoSEQ multiplex PCR, and the TCRdb table lists in-frame clones only, not all of them. Of approximately 150,000 clones listed, over 70% are singletons. Sequences were obtained from peripheral blood. These TCRs come from a woman between 50 and 59 years old with acute or convalescent COVID-19.

The chain carries TRBV4-1 and TRBJ1-5, with TRBD1 identical over 8 bases. Germline V gene lookup returns CDR1 MGHRA and CDR2 YSYEKL. Losses at the gene ends were 3 bases for V and 7 bases for J; bases not matched to a gene: 5. This CDR3 has 14 amino acids. CDR3 coding DNA: TGCGCCAGCAGCCACCCAGGGGGCGGCCAGCCCCAGCATTTT. Residues: CASSHPGGGQPQHF.

This chain links TRBV19 with TRBJ2-3, with 7 bases lining up with TRBD2. CDR3 length: 19 residues. After removal of 3 bases from V and 2 bases from J, the junction contained 17 bases not matched to a gene. Germline CDR1 reads LNHDA; CDR2 reads SQIVND (reference sequence). The CDR3, as DNA: TGTGCCAGTAGTATCCTTAGGGGTCGGGGGGAAACACTCACAGATACGCAGTATTTT. This translates into CASSILRGRGETLTDTQYF.

The J gene is TRBJ2-1, the V gene TRBV12-5; perhaps TRBD1 as D (5 bases). V lost 9 bases, J lost 4 bases, and 13 bases lay in between. The CDR3 spans 13 residues. Germline loops: CDR1 LGHNT, CDR2 FRNRAP. The CDR3 region is CASSDSQYNEQFF. The CDR3 DNA sequence: TGTGCTAGCTCTGACAGCCAGTACAATGAGCAGTTCTTC.

V is TRBV11-2 and J is TRBJ2-5, with D unclear. Germline values: CDR1 SGHAT, CDR2 FQNNGV. The CDR3 covers 15 residues. Trimming removed 5 bases at V and 0 bases at J, with 13 bases between. CDR3 region: CASSPTGSNQETQYF. The CDR3 DNA is TGTGCCAGCAGCCCCACCGGGTCCAACCAAGAGACCCAGTACTTC.

This clone has only a few counts. The chain joins TRBV28 to TRBJ1-2, with D unclear. The CDR3 sequence is 12 residues long. The germline V gene has CDR1 MDHEN and CDR2 SYDVKM. The V end was cut by 8 bases, the J end by 0 bases, with 7 bases between. The CDR3 loop reads CASQNSNYGYTF. The CDR3 DNA reads TGTGCCAGCCAAAATTCTAACTATGGCTACACCTTC.

This chain joins TRBV6-5 and TRBJ1-1; the D gene is possibly TRBD1 (5 bases). The CDR3 extends over 13 amino acids. V lost 8 bases, J lost 3 bases, and 13 bases lay in between. The germline V gene has CDR1 MNHEY and CDR2 SVGAGI. CDR3 residues: CASLPDRYTEAFF. The CDR3, as DNA: TGTGCCAGCCTTCCCGACAGATACACTGAAGCTTTCTTT.

The rearrangement links TRBV5-4 to TRBJ2-3; 8 bases are shared with TRBD2. The CDR3 sequence is 16 residues long. The V segment lost 3 bases and the J segment 4 bases; nucleotides outside the gene matches: 10. Per germline, CDR1 SGHNT and CDR2 YYREEE (reference sequence). The CDR3 protein is CASSSPPGGGSDTQYF. The CDR3 DNA is TGTGCCAGCAGCTCCCCCCCGGGGGGGGGTTCAGATACGCAGTATTTT.

V usage is TRBV14 and J usage is TRBJ2-1, with 10 bases aligning to TRBD1. This CDR3 is 15 amino acids long. The trim removed 3 bases at V and 4 bases at J, leaving 3 bases unmatched. In germline, CDR1 is SGHDN, CDR2 FVKESK. In DNA, the CDR3 is TGTGCCAGCAGCCATGGGACAGGGGTTTACAATGAGCAGTTCTTC. Amino acids: CASSHGTGVYNEQFF.

This chain joins TRBV18 and TRBJ1-5; TRBD1 might be the D (5 bases). The V gene lost 3 bases and the J gene lost 0 bases, with 15 bases spanning the gap. Germline V gene sequence: CDR1 KGHSH, CDR2 LQKENI. The CDR3 loop spans 17 amino acids. This CDR3 reads CASSPGGIAYSNQPQHF. The CDR3 DNA sequence: TGTGCCAGCTCACCCGGGGGGATCGCGTATAGCAATCAGCCCCAGCATTTT.

This chain uses TRBV6-5 with TRBJ1-2, with 10 bases that match TRBD1. The CDR3 is 12 residues long. Per germline, CDR1 MNHEY and CDR2 SVGAGI. V dropped 6 bases and J dropped 7; count of bases not matched to a gene: 2. The CDR3 here is CASRTGGSGYTF. Here the CDR3 DNA reads TGTGCCAGCAGGACAGGGGGCTCTGGCTACACCTTC.

The rearrangement uses TRBV6-6 and TRBJ2-7; TRBD2 aligns across 10 bases. The germline gives CDR1 MNHNY, CDR2 SVGAGI (reference sequence). The trim removed 5 bases at V and 4 bases at J, leaving 26 bases unmatched. CDR3 length: 21 residues. CDR3 bases: TGTGCCAGCAGTCAACAACAACAACAACTCCCGTGGGCTAGCGGGAGTTACGAGCAGTACTTC. Translation: CASSQQQQQLPWASGSYEQYF.

This chain joins TRBV30 and TRBJ1-5; TRBD1 aligns across 7 bases. Germline loops: CDR1 GTSNPN, CDR2 SVGIG (reference sequence). CDR3 length: 13 amino acids. V was clipped by 2 bases and J by 7 bases; unmatched bases: 5. The CDR3 is CAWSTTGSQPQHF. The CDR3 DNA reads as TGTGCCTGGAGTACGACAGGGAGCCAGCCCCAGCATTTT. Supplemented by reference TRBV30 and TRBJ1-5, the full variable domain reads SQTIHQWPATLVQPVGSPLSLECTVEGTSNPNLYWYRQAAGRGLQLLFYSVGIGQISSEVPQNLSASRPQDRQFILSSKKLLLSDSGFYLCAWSTTGSQPQHFGDGTRLSIL.

This chain joins TRBV3-1 (or the pseudogene TRBV3-2) and TRBJ2-1; no definite D call. Per the germline V gene, CDR1 is LGHDT and CDR2 is YNNKEL (reference sequence). V shed 0 bases and J shed 10 bases, with 13 bases lying between them. The length of the CDR3 is 14 residues. The CDR3 reads CASSQEPAPQEQFF. DNA for the CDR3: TGTGCCAGCAGCCAAGAACCGGCTCCACAGGAGCAGTTCTTC.

This chain connects TRBV25-1 to TRBJ1-2, with D tentatively TRBD1 (6 bases). With 6 bases removed from V and 3 bases from J, the gap between germline ends came to 14 bases. Germline assignment: CDR1 MGHDK and CDR2 SYGVNS. The CDR3 has 14 residues. In nucleotides, the CDR3 is TGTGCCAGCAGCCCTACAGGGACCGACTATGGCTACACCTTC. Its translation: CASSPTGTDYGYTF.

The chain recombines TRBV7-9 with TRBJ2-7, with D unresolved. CDR1 is SEHNR, CDR2 FQNEAQ, per germline (reference sequence). The CDR3 loop spans 13 amino acids. Trimming pared 3 bases from V and 6 bases from J, leaving 12 bases between. This CDR3 is CASSLAPSREQYF. Written as DNA, the CDR3 is TGTGCCAGCAGCTTGGCCCCCTCTCGCGAGCAGTACTTC.

The rearrangement uses TRBV5-4 and TRBJ1-1; D is perhaps TRBD1 (6 bases). Germline loops: CDR1 SGHNT, CDR2 YYREEE (reference sequence). This CDR3 contains 15 residues. V was pared by 4 bases and J by 0 bases, with 13 bases between. CDR3 amino acids: CASSTRQELNTEAFF. The CDR3, as DNA: TGTGCCAGCAGCACCCGACAGGAGTTGAACACTGAAGCTTTCTTT.

This rearrangement joins TRBV9 to TRBJ2-5; D not certain. V was shortened by 4 bases and J by 3 bases, with 10 bases between the two germline ends. The germline CDR1 and CDR2 sequences are SGDLS and YYNGEE. CDR3 size: 13 residues. DNA for the CDR3: TGTGCCAGCAGCCGATCCCCGGAAGAGACCCAGTACTTC. Its translation: CASSRSPEETQYF.

J is TRBJ1-5 and V is TRBV5-1; 10 bases map to TRBD1. The V gene's germline CDR1 is SGHRS and CDR2 YFSETQ. Losses at the gene ends were 4 bases for V and 5 bases for J; bases not matched to a gene: 6. This CDR3 is built from 15 residues. The CDR3 nucleotides are TGCGCCAGCAGCCCCTCAGGACAGGGGGATCAGCCCCAGCATTTT. It encodes CASSPSGQGDQPQHF.

This clone has just one count. The V gene is TRBV18, the J gene TRBJ2-5; TRBD1 might be the D (6 bases). V was trimmed by 1 base and J by 5 bases, leaving 14 bases between them. CDR3 length: 15 amino acids. Germline lookup yields CDR1 KGHSH and CDR2 LQKENI. The chain's CDR3 is CASSPQNGQMETQYF. The CDR3 DNA sequence: TGTGCCAGCTCACCACAGAATGGACAGATGGAGACCCAGTACTTC.

V and J are TRBV6-5 and TRBJ1-3; 7 bases line up with TRBD1. The CDR3 consists of 15 residues. Per the germline V gene, CDR1 is MNHEY and CDR2 is SVGAGI. The ends lost 2 bases at V and 0 bases at J; junction bases unmatched: 1. The CDR3 DNA reads as TGTGCCAGCAGTTACAGGGGGCTCTCTGGAAACACCATATATTTT. It yields the protein CASSYRGLSGNTIYF.

This chain uses TRBV11-2 with TRBJ2-4; 8 nucleotides agree with TRBD1. Unmatched junction bases numbered 11, after V lost 6 bases and J lost 7 bases. Looked up from germline, CDR1 is SGHAT and CDR2 is FQNNGV. The CDR3 covers 15 residues. CDR3 DNA: TGTGCCAGCAGTAACTTAGGGGACAGGTTGAACATTCAGTACTTC. Translation: CASSNLGDRLNIQYF.

The chain joins TRBV11-2 to TRBJ2-2; a weak D match, TRBD1 (6 bases). The CDR3 is 16 residues long. Germline V gene sequence: CDR1 SGHAT, CDR2 FQNNGV. V lost 5 bases and J lost 1, with 14 bases in between. CDR3 region: CASSHGPRGNTGELFF. The DNA of the CDR3 is TGTGCCAGCAGCCATGGCCCCAGGGGGAACACCGGGGAGCTGTTTTTT. The complete variable domain, with remaining parts taken from reference TRBV11-2 and TRBJ2-2, reads EAGVAQSPRYKIIEKRQSVAFWCNPISGHATLYWYQQILGQGPKLLIQFQNNGVVDDSQLPKDRFSAERLKGVDSTLKIQPAKLEDSAVYLCASSHGPRGNTGELFFGEGSRLTVL.